This is a list of T cell receptor beta chains from one sample in a study of T cell repertoires in cytomegalovirus infection. TCRdb reprocessed the reads via MiXCR and lists one record per CDR3 protein. The table records approximately 500,000 distinct CDR3 sequences, 33% of them present only once. These receptors' antigens are unknown. The sequences come from cultured PBMCs, collected from culture after CMV antigen stimulation. The receptor source for this set is a human donor in good health (CMV status not recorded). Some clones in this sample may be carry-over from other donors' samples. Both conserved end residues are part of each CDR3. The order of the fields is J gene, V gene, CDR3 protein.

>TRBJ1-5|TRBV4-3
CASSPSRRPQHF
>TRBJ2-1|TRBV10-3
CAISSQRGYGEQFF
>TRBJ2-3|TRBV6-2/TRBV6-3
CASSYSKADTQYF
>TRBJ2-2|TRBV28
CASSLGTSGGGELFF
>TRBJ1-1|TRBV3-1
CASSPTGLTEAFF
>TRBJ1-5|TRBV6-5
CASSYAGNQPQHF
>TRBJ1-3|TRBV19
CASSIRGGPSGNTIYF
>TRBJ2-5|TRBV6-2/TRBV6-3
CASSPLGQQETQYF
>TRBJ2-7|TRBV7-6
CASSSDRALEQYF
>TRBJ2-3|TRBV5-6
CASSWGLAGADTQYF
>TRBJ2-1|TRBV7-9
CATRKSYNEQFF